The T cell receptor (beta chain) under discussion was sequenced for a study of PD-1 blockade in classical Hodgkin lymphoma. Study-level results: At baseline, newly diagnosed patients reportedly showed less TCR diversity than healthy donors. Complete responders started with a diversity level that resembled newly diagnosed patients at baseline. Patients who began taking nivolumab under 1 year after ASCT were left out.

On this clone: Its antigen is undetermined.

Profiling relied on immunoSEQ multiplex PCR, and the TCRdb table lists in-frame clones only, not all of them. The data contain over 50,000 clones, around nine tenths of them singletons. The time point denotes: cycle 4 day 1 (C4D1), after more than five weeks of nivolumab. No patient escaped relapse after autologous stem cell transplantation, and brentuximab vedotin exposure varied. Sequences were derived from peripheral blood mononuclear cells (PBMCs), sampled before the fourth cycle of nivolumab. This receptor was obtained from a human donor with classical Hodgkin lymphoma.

CDR3 DNA: TGTGCCAGCAGCTTGTTCGGAAAGACAGAAACCTATGGCTACACCTTC. Amino acids: CASSLFGKTETYGYTF. J is TRBJ1-2 and V is TRBV5-6; possibly TRBD1 for D (5 bases). In germline, CDR1 is SGHDT, CDR2 YYEEEE. The CDR3 loop spans 16 amino acids. Trimming stripped 1 base from V and 4 bases from J, with 17 bases between.